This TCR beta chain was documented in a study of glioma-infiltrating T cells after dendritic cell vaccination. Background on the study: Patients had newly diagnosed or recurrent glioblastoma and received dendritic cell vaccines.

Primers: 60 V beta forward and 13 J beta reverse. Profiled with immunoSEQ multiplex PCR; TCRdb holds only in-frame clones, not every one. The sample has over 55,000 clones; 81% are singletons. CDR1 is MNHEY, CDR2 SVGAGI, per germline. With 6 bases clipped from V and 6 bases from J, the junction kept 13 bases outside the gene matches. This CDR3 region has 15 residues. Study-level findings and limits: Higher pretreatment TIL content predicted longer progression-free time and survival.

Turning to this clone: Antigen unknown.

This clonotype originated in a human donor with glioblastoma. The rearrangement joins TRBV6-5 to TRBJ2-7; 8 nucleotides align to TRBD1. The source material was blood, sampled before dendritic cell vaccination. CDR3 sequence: CASSPPGQGRGEQYF. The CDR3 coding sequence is TGTGCCAGCAGCCCGCCCGGACAGGGACGGGGCGAGCAGTACTTC.